Below, one T cell receptor beta chain is given with its context. Antigen: not known. This sample is part of a study of OX40 agonist ivuxolimab in advanced cancers. Using immunoSEQ multiplex PCR, the repertoire was profiled, and TCRdb retains in-frame clones only, with some absent. The table has 80,000 to 100,000 clones, 90% seen once. General study findings and limits: On average, CD8+ T cells showed a greater number of expanded clones than CD4+.

The V gene's germline CDR1 is DFQATT and CDR2 SNEGSKA (reference sequence). Trimming removed 8 bases at V and 0 bases at J, with 5 bases between. The CDR3 consists of 11 residues. The starting material was CD4+ or CD8+ T cells sorted from blood, obtained in a trial of the OX40 agonist ivuxolimab. The receptor's source is an adult with an advanced solid tumor such as melanoma, head and neck, liver or kidney cancer. This sequence joins TRBV20-1 and TRBJ1-3; D is ambiguous. The CDR3 nucleotides are TGCAGTCCCACCTCTGGAAACACCATATATTTT. Protein sequence: CSPTSGNTIYF.